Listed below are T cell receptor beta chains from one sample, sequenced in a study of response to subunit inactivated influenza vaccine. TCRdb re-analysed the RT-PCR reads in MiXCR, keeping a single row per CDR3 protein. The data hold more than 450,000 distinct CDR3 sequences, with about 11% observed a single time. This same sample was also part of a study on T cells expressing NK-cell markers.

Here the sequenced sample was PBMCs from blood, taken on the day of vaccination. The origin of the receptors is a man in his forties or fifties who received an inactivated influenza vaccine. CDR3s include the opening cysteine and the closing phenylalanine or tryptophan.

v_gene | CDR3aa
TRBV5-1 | CASRGTGTRLEQYF
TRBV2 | CASSSDRGSNRVAQYF
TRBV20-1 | CSALAPVGQHNQPQHF
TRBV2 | CASSNRRLEQYF
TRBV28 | CASSLTDRGYGGYTF
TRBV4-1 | CASSQAGGILEPQHF
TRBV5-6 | CASSGTGHLYEQYF
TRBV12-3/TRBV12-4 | CASSSQGYQPQHF
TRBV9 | CASSPGPGAGVTEAFF
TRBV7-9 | CASSIEDRGRPAFF
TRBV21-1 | CASSKPTNRGRPNYGYTF
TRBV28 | CATTTSGYEQYF
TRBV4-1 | CASSQVAARDEQFF
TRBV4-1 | CASSQYDSYEQYF
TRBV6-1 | CASSVRDRGASTLYEQYF
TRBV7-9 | CASSSPGQGPYNEQFF
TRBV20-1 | CSATSGQIANQPQHF
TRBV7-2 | CASSLADRTLYEQYF
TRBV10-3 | CAARGSGGYEQYF
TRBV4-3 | CASSQDGRGPTDTQYF
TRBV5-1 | CASSLASAGTSDRSYQQYF
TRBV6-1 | CASAGTPPNEQYF
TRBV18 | CASSPLGARSETQYF
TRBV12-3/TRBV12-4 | CASSLGGGGSSNQPQHF
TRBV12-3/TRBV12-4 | CASSFRLAGETQYF
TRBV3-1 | CASSQERTDQPQHF
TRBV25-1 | CASSDLRGTAYEQYF
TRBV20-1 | CSARESGGTSYNEQFF
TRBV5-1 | CASSSLSAKYTEAFF
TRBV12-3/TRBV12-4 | CASSYTAGGNTGELFF
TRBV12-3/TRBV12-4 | CASSQDRGQFF
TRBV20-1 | CSASLGPSNQPQHF
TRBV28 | CASSSTGTGAFEAFF
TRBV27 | CASSLGGGRTYEQYF
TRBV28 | CASTLVGGYEQFF
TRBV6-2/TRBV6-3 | CATSPRTDTQYF
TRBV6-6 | CASSRATLAGYTF
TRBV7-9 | CASSLGQGIQKLFF
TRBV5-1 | CASSSTGSETQYF
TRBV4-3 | CASSQESWENRAEAFF